The source of this TCR beta chain is a study of beta chain features in type 1 diabetes. Whole-study findings and limits: The study found that naive, central memory and Treg TCRB repertoires appeared more similar in patients than in healthy donors. The cDNA sequencing approach could over-represent high-TCR-expressing cells. A moderate, significant TCRB CDR3 shortening appeared in type 1 diabetes across four CD4+ subsets.

Only a few counts were recorded for this clone. Antigen: not known. A heparinised blood draw that averaged about 120 mL was obtained once from each donor. The authors reverse transcribed all of the isolated RNA, so sequencing captured expressed TCRB transcripts. Clones were read by immunoSEQ multiplex PCR, and TCRdb kept only the in-frame ones, dropping some. The sample has about 180,000 clones, less than 9.5% seen once. Trimming removed 4 bases from V and 2 bases from J, with 11 bases in between. Germline V gene sequence: CDR1 SQVTM, CDR2 ANQGSEA. The CDR3 extends over 13 amino acids. This receptor was taken from a middle-aged woman with type 1 diabetes. Sequencing was carried out using central memory CD4+ T cells from blood. The chain links TRBV29-1 to TRBJ2-5; D uncertain. CDR3 bases: TGCAGCGTTGGTCCTCGGGTGCAAGAGACCCAGTACTTC. It specifies CSVGPRVQETQYF.